The present T cell receptor beta chain was sequenced within a study of immune cell composition in non-small cell lung cancer. Study outcomes and limitations: Lung squamous cell carcinoma tumours had significantly higher top 10 clone scores and productive clonality than lung adenocarcinoma. Clones >0.5% enriched in tumour were rarer in adenocarcinoma (roughly 35%) than squamous (approximately 75%).

TCRdb's table, derived via immunoSEQ multiplex PCR, lists solely in-frame clones and lacks some. The sample lists some 3,500 clones, 60% to 85% occurring once. This clone was detected a few times. Its antigen is still unknown. Looked up from germline, CDR1 is SGHDN and CDR2 is FVKESK. The CDR3 runs to 13 residues. V was shortened by 2 bases and J by 5 bases, with 9 bases between the two germline ends. Template was genomic DNA from frozen, unsorted single-cell suspensions. V gene TRBV14 combines with J gene TRBJ1-2, with D possibly TRBD1 on 5 matching bases. This clonotype was sampled from a human donor with non-small cell lung cancer. The specimen was lung tumor tissue. CDR3 DNA sequence: TGTGCCAGCAGCCAACTCAGGGCGTATGGCTACACCTTC. It is translated as CASSQLRAYGYTF.